This T cell receptor (beta chain) was profiled in a study of blood T cells in healthy people across ages. With a J-beta primer mix and a sample-barcoded 5' primer, a second PCR ran about 7 to 11 cycles. TCRdb reanalysed the 5' RACE reads using MiXCR and keeps one entry per CDR3 protein. In the table there are roughly 500,000 distinct CDR3 sequences, 25% to 30% of which are singletons. V was clipped by 3 bases and J by 8 bases, with 14 bases between them. The CDR3 sequence is 13 residues long. CDR1 and CDR2 from the germline V gene are SGHRS and YFSETQ. V gene TRBV5-1 combines with J gene TRBJ1-2; weak D call: TRBD1 (6 bases). Specimen: blood. The source is a woman in her 70s in good health. CDR3 protein: CASSCGQSRGYTF. The CDR3 DNA follows: TGCGCCAGCAGCTGTGGACAGAGCCGCGGCTACACCTTC.